These 19 T cell receptor beta chains originate from one sample sequenced in a study of blood T cell repertoires in COVID-19. Produced via immunoSEQ multiplex PCR; TCRdb's table is partial and in-frame only. The table has 300,000 to 350,000 clones, 90% seen once. Sequencing was done on a sample of PBMCs or T cells enriched from blood (not recorded which). All receptors derive from a woman younger than 45 who had been exposed to COVID-19.

This clone came up many times. The gene calls are TRBV6-5 and TRBJ1-2; 9 bases are shared with TRBD1. Trimming took 2 bases from V and 4 from J; bases not matched to a gene: 8. The CDR3 has 16 residues. The germline CDR1 and CDR2 sequences are MNHEY and SVGAGI. The CDR3 sequence is CASSYVRTGGSYGYTF. The DNA of the CDR3 is TGTGCCAGCAGTTACGTCCGAACAGGGGGCAGCTATGGCTACACCTTC.

V is TRBV29-1 and J is TRBJ1-2; D remains unclear. Germline CDR1 reads SQVTM; CDR2 reads ANQGSEA. The CDR3 runs 10 residues. Trimming shortened V by 0 bases and J by 10 bases, and 6 bases separated the two germline ends. CDR3 nucleotides: TGCAGCGTTGAAGAGGGCGTCTACACCTTC. Translation gives CSVEEGVYTF. Supplemented by reference TRBV29-1 and TRBJ1-2, the full variable domain reads SAVISQKPSRDICQRGTSLTIQCQVDSQVTMMFWYRQQPGQSLTLIATANQGSEATYESGFVIDKFPISRPNLTFSTLTVSNMSPEDSSIYLCSVEEGVYTFGSGTRLTVV.

V gene TRBV19 combines with J gene TRBJ1-1; D is unclear. CDR1 and CDR2 (germline): LNHDA, SQIVND (reference sequence). The CDR3 is 14 residues long. Trimming shortened V by 3 bases and J by 5 bases, and 13 bases separated the two germline ends. Here the CDR3 DNA reads TGTGCCAGTAGTATTACCGGGAAAGGGACTGAAGCTTTCTTT. Its translation: CASSITGKGTEAFF.

This rearrangement joins TRBV10-3 to TRBJ1-6; TRBD1 is a possible D gene (5 bases). This CDR3 contains 14 residues. Germline loops: CDR1 ENHRY, CDR2 SYGVKD. V lost 5 bases and J lost 8, with 13 bases in between. The CDR3 reads CAISLRAGDSPLHF. The CDR3 nucleotides are TGTGCCATCAGTCTCCGGGCGGGGGATTCACCCCTCCACTTT.

The gene calls are TRBV29-1 and TRBJ1-3; D is ambiguous. The CDR3 spans 15 residues. V was cut by 1 base and J by 2 bases, with 12 bases left in between. In germline, CDR1 is SQVTM, CDR2 ANQGSEA. This CDR3 reads CSVEVAHSPGNTIYF. CDR3 nucleotide sequence: TGCAGCGTTGAAGTAGCTCATAGCCCTGGAAACACCATATATTTT.

The rearrangement uses TRBV13 and TRBJ2-7; TRBD2 matches at 9 bases. V trimming: 7 bases; J trimming: 2 bases; junction bases outside the gene matches: 6. Germline lookup yields CDR1 PRHDT and CDR2 FYEKMQ (reference sequence). The CDR3 totals 14 residues. The CDR3 DNA reads TGTGCCAGCACCCGACTAGCGGAAACCTACGAGCAGTACTTC. Amino acids: CASTRLAETYEQYF.

This chain connects TRBV12-5 to TRBJ1-2; D gene uncertain. With 7 bases removed from V and 4 bases from J, the gap between germline ends came to 19 bases. This CDR3 comprises 15 residues. Germline lookup yields CDR1 LGHNT and CDR2 FRNRAP. The CDR3: CASAFPGGPSYGYTF. Here the CDR3 DNA reads TGTGCTAGTGCCTTTCCCGGAGGGCCCAGCTATGGCTACACCTTC.

The J gene is TRBJ1-4, the V gene TRBV2, with D maybe TRBD1 (5 bases). The CDR3 is made up of 15 amino acids. The germline gives CDR1 SNHLY, CDR2 FYNNEI. V was trimmed by 3 bases and J by 8 bases, leaving 16 bases between them. Here the CDR3 DNA reads TGTGCCAGCAGTGACCCCCAGGGTAGAGGCGAAAAACTGTTTTTT. Amino acid sequence: CASSDPQGRGEKLFF.

The chain joins TRBV5-8 to TRBJ1-5, with a tentative D call TRBD1 (6 bases). V was pared by 3 bases and J by 7 bases, with 14 bases between. The germline CDR1 and CDR2 sequences are SGHTS and YDEGEE. The CDR3 is 14 residues long. The CDR3 sequence is CASSSDSSGQPQHF. The CDR3 DNA sequence: TGTGCCAGCAGCTCGGACAGCTCGGGGCAGCCCCAGCATTTT.

The chain couples TRBV6-6 to TRBJ2-2, with D unresolved. The ends were cut back, 2 bases at V and 1 base at J, with 11 bases in the middle. The CDR3 runs 16 residues. From germline, CDR1 is MNHNY and CDR2 SVGAGI (reference sequence). CDR3 sequence reads: CASSYRSPRNTGELFF. As DNA, the CDR3 is TGTGCCAGCAGTTACCGGTCTCCTCGGAACACCGGGGAGCTGTTTTTT.

This sequence joins TRBV5-4 and TRBJ2-5, with TRBD1 matching 11 bases. CDR1 is SGHNT, CDR2 YYREEE, per germline (reference sequence). Unmatched junction bases numbered 10, after V lost 4 bases and J lost 5 bases. This CDR3 has 16 residues. The CDR3 nucleotides are TGTGCCAGCAGCCCCAGGACAGGGGGCATTTTGGAGACCCAGTACTTC. It specifies CASSPRTGGILETQYF.

The chain carries TRBV7-6 and TRBJ2-7, with a weak D call TRBD2 (6 bases). V was pared by 5 bases and J by 2 bases, with 19 bases between. CDR1 and CDR2 from the germline V gene are SGHVS and FNYEAQ. The CDR3 runs 16 residues. The CDR3 bases are TGTGCCAGCAGCCGGGTACCACCGGGAGAAACCTACGAGCAGTACTTC. Its protein is CASSRVPPGETYEQYF.

The chain is built from TRBV7-2 and TRBJ1-5, with D maybe TRBD1 (6 bases). Germline V lookup: CDR1 SGHTA, CDR2 FQGNSA. V was clipped by 1 base and J by 1 base, with 8 bases between them. The CDR3 loop spans 15 amino acids. The CDR3 DNA sequence: TGTGCCAGCAGCTTAGGGACAGTAAGCAATCAGCCCCAGCATTTT. Residues: CASSLGTVSNQPQHF.

This chain joins TRBV2 and TRBJ2-5, with D hard to call. The germline V gene has CDR1 SNHLY and CDR2 FYNNEI. V lost 5 bases and J lost 5, with 6 bases in between. The length of the CDR3 is 11 residues. CDR3 amino acids: CASSPAETQYF. CDR3 coding DNA: TGTGCCAGCAGTCCAGCGGAGACCCAGTACTTC.

The rearrangement uses TRBV4-3 and TRBJ2-5; a weak D match, TRBD2 (6 bases). The CDR3 covers 13 residues. Deletions cut 1 base from V and 6 bases from J, with 9 bases between. CDR1 and CDR2 from the germline V gene are LGHNA and YSLEER. The CDR3 region has the DNA TGCGCCAGCAGCCAAGGGGGAGGACAGACCCAGTACTTC. Residues: CASSQGGGQTQYF.

The genes are TRBV11-2 and TRBJ2-7; maybe TRBD2 (6 bases). Germline CDR1 SGHAT, CDR2 FQNNGV. The CDR3 contains 12 residues. V was cut by 5 bases and J by 1 base, with 6 bases left in between. The chain's CDR3 is CASSGGSYEQYF. CDR3 DNA: TGTGCCAGCAGCGGGGGGTCCTACGAGCAGTACTTC.

This chain joins TRBV3-1 (or the pseudogene TRBV3-2) and TRBJ1-3; D is perhaps TRBD1 (5 bases). Trimming pared 0 bases from V and 8 bases from J, leaving 8 bases between. Germline V gene sequence: CDR1 LGHDT, CDR2 YNNKEL (reference sequence). CDR3 size: 13 residues. The CDR3 region has the DNA TGTGCCAGCAGCCAAGACGGCAGGGACACCATATATTTT. Translation: CASSQDGRDTIYF.

The chain links TRBV18 to TRBJ1-1; D remains ambiguous. Germline V gives CDR1 KGHSH, CDR2 LQKENI. V shed 4 bases and J shed 4 bases, with 7 bases lying between them. This CDR3 has 12 residues. The CDR3, as DNA: TGTGCCAGCTCACTTCAGTTCACTGAAGCTTTCTTT. Its protein is CASSLQFTEAFF.

The chain links TRBV29-1 to TRBJ1-4, with TRBD1 identical over 8 bases. The V and J ends lost 7 bases and 8 bases, in that order; junction bases with no gene match: 9. The CDR3 has 13 amino acids. CDR1 is SQVTM and CDR2 is ANQGSEA in the germline V gene. The CDR3 region has the DNA TGCAGCGCTGGACAGGGCCGGATAGAAAAACTGTTTTTT. Its protein product is CSAGQGRIEKLFF.